This T cell receptor beta chain is drawn from a study of cytomegalovirus exposure and HLA in healthy donors. Produced via immunoSEQ multiplex PCR; TCRdb's table is partial and in-frame only. Found here are some 190,000 clones, approximately 86% of them singletons; the top ten hold less than 9.5%. CDR1 and CDR2 (germline): SGHDN, FVKESK. V was cut by 1 base and J by 7 bases, with 13 bases left in between. CDR3 length: 14 amino acids. The sequence was obtained from a young man in good health and CMV-seropositive. The specimen was PBMCs. The rearrangement joins TRBV14 to TRBJ2-5; D remains unclear. CDR3 nucleotides: TGTGCCAGCAGCCAAGGATTTGTCCCAGGGACCCAGTACTTC. Translated: CASSQGFVPGTQYF. Full variable domain (outside the CDR3, taken from reference TRBV14 and TRBJ2-5): EAGVTQFPSHSVIEKGQTVTLRCDPISGHDNLYWYRRVMGKEIKFLLHFVKESKQDESGMPNNRFLAERTGGTYSTLKVQPAELEDSGVYFCASSQGFVPGTQYFGPGTRLLVL.